The text below deals with one T cell receptor beta chain. Which antigen it targets is not known. Base qualities are not provided; no much larger clone lies one nucleotide away. The CDR3 regions of human TCRbeta chains were analyzed by immunosequencing. The study's own analysis went as follows. Repertoire TCRs were checked for matches against a reference library of SARS-CoV-2-specific TCRs that had been generated using the MIRA antigen-specificity platform. Breadth was defined as the fraction of unique TCRs that were SARS-CoV-2-associated. Depth was defined as the fraction of total T cells that were SARS-CoV-2-associated. Each spike-specific TCR was assigned to its reactive spike region and to a CD4 or CD8 class using the MIRA data. Log10-transformed breadth and depth values were compared by one-way ANOVA with Sidak's multiple comparisons tests. TCRdb mirrors the immuneACCESS table, restricted to in-frame sequences. Some clones are absent from its copies; in checked studies, under half trace to an unresolved V gene, and the reason for the others is unknown. V, J and clone size reflect that table, while D and trimming were determined from the DNA. The sample has roughly 180,000 clones on record, around 94% of them singletons. 1.5% to 2% of the sample belongs to the ten largest clones.

The record originates from a study of T cell responses to AZD1222 COVID-19 vaccine (dated by TCRdb to 2020 to 2022). A note on the overall study: A total of more than 230 trial participants underwent TCR sequencing, of whom under 220 had received two doses of AZD1222 and 26 had received two doses of the MenACWY control vaccine. Trial participants were enrolled by age into 18-55, 56-69 and 70-plus year subgroups, with roughly 150, 30 and 60 TCR-sequenced participants respectively.

According to the study, the label for this sample's time point signals: about 28 days (+/-7) after the second vaccine dose. AZD1222 recipients with second doses at about 4 weeks or about 12 weeks were pooled, because spike-specific TCR depth and breadth did not differ between schedules. Samples from vaccinated people were obtained from the UK trials COV001 and COV002, which included a single-blind randomized controlled phase 2/3 trial of AZD1222 (ChAdOx1 nCoV-19) in healthy adults. Trial participant PBMC samples were collected at day 0 and day 28 after the second dose for TCRbeta chain sequencing. Points the paper makes about the study in general: A significant rise in spike-specific TCR breadth and depth was observed after two AZD1222 doses relative to day 0 and relative to MenACWY recipients. Only 5 to 7 AZD1222 recipients were SARS-CoV-2 seropositive at baseline, limiting conclusions about previously exposed vaccinees. In the small 56-69-year group, the increase in depth fell short of significance, most likely because of low power. No day 14 peak-response samples were available, so repertoires were characterized only after the peak T cell response. Participants were mostly white British, with more females than males. The authors suggested clonal diversity may have been underestimated. Vaccine-associated CD4 TCRs spanned the whole spike protein, with dominant responses in regions 160-218 and 743-854. Nearly half of unique spike-specific TCRs reportedly recognized epitopes outside regions mutated in the B.1.351 and B.1.1.7 variants.

V is pruned by 5 bases and J by 6 bases, leaving 14 bases of the junction without a gene match. Based on the germline V gene, the CDR1 and CDR2 sequences are SGHTA and FQGNSA. From cysteine to phenylalanine, the CDR3 is 17 amino acids long. The retained sequence is limited to the CDR3, 51 bases, with the frame set at the first base. This specimen consisted of peripheral blood, obtained 28 days after the second AZD1222 dose. The V and J segments used are TRBV7-2 and TRBJ2-4, with 9 central nucleotides matching TRBD2. This clonotype originated in an adult who received the AZD1222 COVID-19 vaccine. The nucleotides read TGTGCCAGCAGCCCCGGACTAGCGCCCTTGAGGGGAAACATTCAGTACTTC. Its coded protein is CASSPGLAPLRGNIQYF.